This TCR beta chain derives from a study of Ad26.COV2.S vaccination and SARS-CoV-2 variants. Study findings and constraints: Vaccine recipients and placebo recipients showed similar non-spike TCR breadth.

Remarks on this clone: Its antigen is not known.

V was pared by 6 bases and J by 2 bases, with 14 bases between. The CDR3 spans 14 residues. Germline V gene data show CDR1 as LNHDA and CDR2 as SQIVND (reference sequence). Generated by immunoSEQ multiplex PCR, the TCRdb table keeps only in-frame clones and is missing some. The sample has approximately 460,000 clones, about nine tenths seen once; the top ten hold about 1.7%. Treatment given: around 19 received Ad26.COV2.S at low or high dose, single or two shots; about five received placebo; per-sample allocation not given. Sampling was performed 63 days after the first vaccine or placebo injection. The sequence was obtained from a person aged 18-60 years who received the Ad26.COV2.S COVID-19 vaccine or a placebo. The J gene is TRBJ2-7, the V gene TRBV19, with TRBD2 as a possible D gene (6 bases). The sequenced sample was peripheral blood, obtained in a trial of Ad26.COV2.S vaccine versus placebo. CDR3 amino acids: CASSGQGGTYEQYF. DNA of the CDR3: TGTGCCAGTAGCGGTCAAGGCGGGACCTACGAGCAGTACTTC.